The rows below give T cell receptor beta chains drawn from one sample of a study of shared clonotypes between healthy human individuals. Clones were sequenced by immunoSEQ multiplex PCR, and TCRdb holds only the in-frame ones, with some missing. The repertoire holds around 600,000 clones, with about 98% as singletons. Sequencing was done on a sample of naive CD8+ T cells sorted from blood. Receptor source: a man aged 25-45 years in good health. The CDR3 runs from the conserved cysteine through the conserved F or W.

v_call	j_call	cdr3_aa
TRBV29-1	TRBJ2-5	CSARWGRETQYF
TRBV27	TRBJ2-6	CASSVHDRGPGANVLTF
TRBV5-1	TRBJ2-1	CASSQGPQSFF
TRBV5-1	TRBJ2-2	CASSFSLAGDRTGELFF
TRBV29-1	TRBJ2-7	CSVSTGTGVVEQYF
TRBV9	TRBJ2-7	CASSALGTSGIYEQYF
TRBV7-2	TRBJ2-3	CASRTLRGDTQYF
TRBV5-1	TRBJ2-7	CASSLAGGRHHEQYF
TRBV10-2	TRBJ2-5	CASSEAASGDGTQYF
TRBV19	TRBJ2-2	CASRPKSGVGANTGELFF
TRBV11-2	TRBJ2-5	CASSFLETQYF
TRBV5-1	TRBJ2-2	CASSGGQGASTGELFF
TRBV5-5	TRBJ2-3	CASREWDRASTDTQYF
TRBV14	TRBJ2-7	CASSQGNRDYEQYF
TRBV7-3	TRBJ2-2	CASSFGGELFF
TRBV27	TRBJ2-7	CASRRTGQGPYEQYF
TRBV5-1	TRBJ2-3	CASSLYRNTDTQYF
TRBV7-9	TRBJ2-7	CASRADSYEQYF
TRBV29-1	TRBJ1-1	CSVMPHGNTEAFF
TRBV9	TRBJ2-7	CASSHSSTSGRTYEQYF
TRBV4-3	TRBJ1-2	CASSPGGGGYGYTF
TRBV7-9	TRBJ2-7	CASSPSVEQYF
TRBV7-9	TRBJ1-2	CASSLGGARGYTF
TRBV7-6	TRBJ2-1	CASSPSWTSGDEQFF
TRBV7-9	TRBJ1-5	CASSLEDRPQHF
TRBV7-6	TRBJ2-3	CASSSIAGYTDTQYF
TRBV28	TRBJ2-3	CASSPPSGPDTQYF
TRBV6-5	TRBJ1-2	CASSYSSSEDSTF
TRBV4-1	TRBJ2-4	CASSAILWDIQYF
TRBV5-8	TRBJ2-7	CASRLHWGYEQYF
TRBV11-3	TRBJ2-1	CASSSGTSDNEQFF
TRBV25-1	TRBJ2-5	CASSGWETQYF
TRBV18	TRBJ2-7	CASSLSSTLIEQYF
TRBV29-1	TRBJ1-4	CSVGVAAFNEKLFF
TRBV5-1	TRBJ2-7	CASRNAGTSGSYEQYF
TRBV4-3	TRBJ1-1	CASSLQGRNTEAFF